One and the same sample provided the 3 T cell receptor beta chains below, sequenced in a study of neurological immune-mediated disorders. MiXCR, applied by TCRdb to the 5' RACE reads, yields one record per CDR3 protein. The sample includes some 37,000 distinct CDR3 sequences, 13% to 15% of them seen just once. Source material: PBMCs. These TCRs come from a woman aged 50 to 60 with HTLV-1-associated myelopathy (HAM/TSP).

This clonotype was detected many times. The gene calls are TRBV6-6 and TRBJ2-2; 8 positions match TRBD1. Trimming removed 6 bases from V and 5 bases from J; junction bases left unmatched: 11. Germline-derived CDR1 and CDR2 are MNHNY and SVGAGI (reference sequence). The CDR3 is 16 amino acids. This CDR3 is CASRPPGGLGTGELFF. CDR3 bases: TGTGCCAGCAGGCCCCCAGGGGGCCTTGGGACCGGGGAGCTGTTTTTT.

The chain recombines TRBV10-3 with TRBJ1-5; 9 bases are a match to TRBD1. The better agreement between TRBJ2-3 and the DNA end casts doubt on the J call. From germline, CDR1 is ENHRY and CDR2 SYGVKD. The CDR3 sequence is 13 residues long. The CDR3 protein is CATHGDRAQPQYF. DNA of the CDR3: TGTGCCACTCATGGGGACAGGGCCCAGCCCCAGTATTTT.

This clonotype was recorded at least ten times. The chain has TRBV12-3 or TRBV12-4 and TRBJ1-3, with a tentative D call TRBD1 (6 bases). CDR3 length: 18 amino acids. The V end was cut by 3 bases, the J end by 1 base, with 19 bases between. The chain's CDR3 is CASSLNRGLFGSGNTIYF. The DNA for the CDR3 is TGTGCCAGCAGTTTGAACCGGGGGCTATTTGGGTCTGGAAACACCATATATTTT.